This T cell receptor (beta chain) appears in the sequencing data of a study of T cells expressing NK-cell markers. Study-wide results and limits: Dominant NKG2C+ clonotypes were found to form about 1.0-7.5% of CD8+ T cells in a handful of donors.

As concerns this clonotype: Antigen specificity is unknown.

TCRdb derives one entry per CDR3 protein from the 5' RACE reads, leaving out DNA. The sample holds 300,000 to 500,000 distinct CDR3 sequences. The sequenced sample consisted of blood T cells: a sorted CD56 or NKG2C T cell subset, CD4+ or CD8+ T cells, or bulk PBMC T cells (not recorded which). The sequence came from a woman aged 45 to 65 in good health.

CDR3: CASSETGADSGNTIYF. The V gene is TRBV6-5, the J gene TRBJ1-3; without DNA, the TCRdb call of TRBD1 cannot be checked. In germline, CDR1 is MNHEY, CDR2 SVGAGI. This CDR3 spans 16 amino acids.